The 27 T cell receptor beta chains presented below share a single source sample, sequenced in a study of shared clonotypes between healthy human individuals. Only in-frame clones appear in the TCRdb table, and some are missing; sequencing was by immunoSEQ multiplex PCR. The repertoire holds millions of clones, with around nine tenths as singletons. The sample comprised naive CD4+ T cells sorted from blood. Described subset: CD45RA+ positively selected. The receptors stem from a man between 18 and 29 years old in good health.

This sequence joins TRBV6-6 and TRBJ2-7, with D tentatively TRBD1 (5 bases). The CDR3 is 13 amino acids. Trimming pared 5 bases from V and 5 bases from J, leaving 13 bases between. The germline V gene has CDR1 MNHNY and CDR2 SVGAGI (reference sequence). CDR3 sequence reads: CASSDRPTDEQYF. The CDR3 DNA reads TGTGCCAGCAGTGACAGACCTACTGACGAGCAGTACTTC.

V and J are TRBV19 and TRBJ1-1, with D hard to call. Germline values: CDR1 LNHDA, CDR2 SQIVND (reference sequence). Trimming shortened V by 3 bases and J by 0 bases, and 17 bases separated the two germline ends. CDR3 length: 17 amino acids. Here the CDR3 reads CASSIGLRARMNTEAFF. The CDR3 DNA reads as TGTGCCAGTAGTATCGGGTTGAGGGCCAGAATGAACACTGAAGCTTTCTTT.

This chain connects TRBV5-4 to TRBJ2-7; TRBD2 aligns across 14 bases. V trimming: 0 bases; J trimming: 5 bases; junction bases outside the gene matches: 4. CDR1 and CDR2 from the germline V gene are SGHNT and YYREEE (reference sequence). The CDR3 is 16 residues long. CDR3 in amino acids: CASSLGGLAGAHEQYF. CDR3 nucleotide sequence: TGTGCCAGCAGCTTGGGGGGACTAGCGGGGGCCCACGAGCAGTACTTC.

The chain has TRBV5-1 and TRBJ2-7; either TRBD1 or TRBD2 may supply D (5 bases each). Germline V lookup: CDR1 SGHRS, CDR2 YFSETQ. There are 14 residues in the CDR3. V was shortened by 4 bases and J by 5 bases, with 16 bases between the two germline ends. The CDR3 sequence is CASSRRGLGDEQYF. The CDR3 nucleotides read TGCGCCAGCAGCCGCCGGGGCCTGGGGGACGAGCAGTACTTC. The full variable domain, its missing parts supplied by reference TRBV5-1 and TRBJ2-7, is KAGVTQTPRYLIKTRGQQVTLSCSPISGHRSVSWYQQTPGQGLQFLFEYFSETQRNKGNFPGRFSGRQFSNSRSEMNVSTLELGDSALYLCASSRRGLGDEQYFGPGTRLTVT.

This chain joins TRBV10-3 and TRBJ2-7; no definite D call. This CDR3 is built from 12 residues. Germline lookup yields CDR1 ENHRY and CDR2 SYGVKD. The V end lost 1 base, the J end lost 6 bases, and 7 bases lay between the germline ends. The CDR3 bases are TGTGCCATCAGTGAGTGGCCGGTCGAGCAGTACTTC. It encodes CAISEWPVEQYF.

The chain combines TRBV10-1 with TRBJ2-2; possible D gene TRBD1, 6 bases. This CDR3 is built from 15 residues. The V and J ends lost 4 bases and 2 bases respectively, with 11 bases between them. Germline values: CDR1 WNHNN, CDR2 SYGVQD (reference sequence). CDR3 sequence reads: CASSGGRGNTGELFF. DNA of the CDR3: TGCGCCAGCAGTGGGGGCAGGGGTAACACCGGGGAGCTGTTTTTT.

This chain links TRBV7-9 with TRBJ1-1; D is undetermined. The germline V gene encodes CDR1 SEHNR and CDR2 FQNEAQ (reference sequence). Trimming removed 2 bases at V and 10 bases at J, with 17 bases between. The CDR3 is 14 amino acids. The CDR3 region is CASSLLGNSIGAFF. The CDR3 DNA sequence: TGTGCCAGCAGCTTACTCGGAAATTCGATAGGAGCTTTCTTT.

The chain carries TRBV10-3 and TRBJ1-2, with D maybe TRBD1 (6 bases). V was cut by 3 bases and J by 0 bases, with 17 bases left in between. The germline V gene has CDR1 ENHRY and CDR2 SYGVKD. The CDR3 consists of 17 residues. The CDR3: CAISETVTGLTNYGYTF. The DNA of the CDR3 is TGTGCCATCAGTGAAACGGTGACAGGTCTAACTAACTATGGCTACACCTTC.

Comments on this clone: The sample has other DNA sequences that encode this CDR3 too. This chain uses TRBV19 with TRBJ1-5; D uncertain. V was cut by 6 bases and J by 1 base, with 7 bases left in between. Germline lookup yields CDR1 LNHDA and CDR2 SQIVND (reference sequence). The CDR3 is 13 residues long. CDR3 coding DNA: TGTGCCAGTAGCGCCGGCAGCAATCAGCCCCAGCATTTT. Its translation is CASSAGSNQPQHF.

The chain employs TRBV5-1 and TRBJ2-3; 7 bases are shared with TRBD2. CDR3 length equals 16 residues. Trimming took 5 bases from V and 0 from J; bases not matched to a gene: 9. CDR1 SGHRS and CDR2 YFSETQ come from the germline V gene. CDR3 in amino acids: CASRFFREASTDTQYF. The CDR3 DNA is TGCGCCAGCAGGTTTTTTCGGGAGGCCAGCACAGATACGCAGTATTTT.

This chain uses TRBV5-1 with TRBJ2-7, with TRBD2 matching 8 bases. CDR3 length equals 13 residues. J was trimmed by 2 bases and V by 7 bases; bases with no gene match: 5. Germline V CDR1 and CDR2: SGHRS, YFSETQ. CDR3 sequence (DNA): TGCGCCAGCCAACTAGCGGCGACCTACGAGCAGTACTTC. Translating gives CASQLAATYEQYF. Using reference TRBV5-1 and TRBJ2-7 for the parts outside the CDR3, the full variable domain is KAGVTQTPRYLIKTRGQQVTLSCSPISGHRSVSWYQQTPGQGLQFLFEYFSETQRNKGNFPGRFSGRQFSNSRSEMNVSTLELGDSALYLCASQLAATYEQYFGPGTRLTVT.

In regard to this clone: This same CDR3 is encoded by further DNA sequences in the sample. The chain uses TRBV7-3 and TRBJ2-2; D uncertain. Germline loops: CDR1 SGHTA, CDR2 FQGTGA. The V end was cut by 5 bases, the J end by 1 base, with 2 bases between. The CDR3 sequence is 12 residues long. The DNA of the CDR3 is TGTGCCAGCAGCAGGAACACCGGGGAGCTGTTTTTT. Its translation: CASSRNTGELFF. Looking up the rest from reference TRBV7-3 and TRBJ2-2 gives the full variable domain: GAGVSQTPSNKVTEKGKYVELRCDPISGHTALYWYRQSLGQGPEFLIYFQGTGAADDSGLPNDRFFAVRPEGSVSTLKIQRTERGDSAVYLCASSRNTGELFFGEGSRLTVL.

The chain employs TRBV28 and TRBJ1-5; D call uncertain. V was trimmed by 5 bases and J by 6 bases, leaving 8 bases between them. The CDR3 spans 12 residues. Germline assignment: CDR1 MDHEN and CDR2 SYDVKM. CDR3 protein: CASSGVGQPQHF. Here the CDR3 DNA reads TGTGCCAGCAGTGGGGTTGGTCAGCCCCAGCATTTT.

This chain joins TRBV2 and TRBJ2-5, with 7 bases that match TRBD2. Germline V gives CDR1 SNHLY, CDR2 FYNNEI. V shed 8 bases and J 5 bases; nucleotides not matched to a gene: 17. This CDR3 comprises 16 residues. In nucleotides, the CDR3 is TGTGCCAGCCGGACCTCTGGGCGGGGGTTTGTGGAGACCCAGTACTTC. Translating gives CASRTSGRGFVETQYF.

The chain links TRBV7-9 to TRBJ1-3; D ambiguous. Germline V gene lookup returns CDR1 SEHNR and CDR2 FQNEAQ (reference sequence). The V and J ends lost 5 bases and 2 bases respectively, with 13 bases between them. The CDR3 contains 15 residues. CDR3 residues: CASSPRGDTGNTIYF. The CDR3 DNA sequence: TGTGCCAGCAGCCCTCGGGGTGATACTGGAAACACCATATATTTT.

The J gene is TRBJ2-7, the V gene TRBV5-1; the match to TRBD2 covers 8 bases. The CDR3 contains 15 residues. The V gene's germline CDR1 is SGHRS and CDR2 YFSETQ. The trim removed 4 bases at V and 0 bases at J, leaving 6 bases unmatched. CDR3 bases: TGCGCCAGCAGCGCTCTCGCGGGGGGCTCCTACGAGCAGTACTTC. It translates to CASSALAGGSYEQYF. Full variable domain (missing parts from reference TRBV5-1 and TRBJ2-7): KAGVTQTPRYLIKTRGQQVTLSCSPISGHRSVSWYQQTPGQGLQFLFEYFSETQRNKGNFPGRFSGRQFSNSRSEMNVSTLELGDSALYLCASSALAGGSYEQYFGPGTRLTVT.

CDR3 in amino acids: CASSLSLSYEQYF. The CDR3 DNA is TGTGCCAGCAGTCTTAGCCTTTCCTACGAGCAGTACTTC. The chain is built from TRBV28 and TRBJ2-5; D is unresolved. The J call may be in error: the DNA end matches TRBJ2-7 better. Germline values: CDR1 MDHEN, CDR2 SYDVKM. This CDR3 contains 13 residues.

The chain is built from TRBV7-9 and TRBJ2-5; 7 nucleotides align to TRBD1. Per the germline V gene, CDR1 is SEHNR and CDR2 is FQNEAQ (reference sequence). The CDR3 has 13 amino acids. After removal of 5 bases from V and 3 bases from J, the junction contained 3 bases not matched to a gene. This chain's CDR3 is CASSLDRKETQYF. The CDR3 DNA sequence: TGTGCCAGCAGCCTGGACAGGAAAGAGACCCAGTACTTC.

The gene calls are TRBV6-1 and TRBJ1-1; TRBD1 might be the D (6 bases). Germline loops: CDR1 MNHNS, CDR2 SASEGT. The CDR3 extends over 15 amino acids. The ends were cut back, 3 bases at V and 4 bases at J, with 15 bases in the middle. The CDR3 loop is CASSDQQGIGTEAFF. The CDR3 DNA follows: TGTGCCAGCAGTGACCAGCAGGGGATCGGCACTGAAGCTTTCTTT.

Notes on this clone: Other DNA sequences in this specimen translate into the identical CDR3. For the CDR3, the DNA is TGTGCCAGCAGCGTAGATCCGGGACTAGCGGGAAGCTACGAGCAGTACTTC. This sequence encodes CASSVDPGLAGSYEQYF. V is TRBV9 and J is TRBJ2-7; TRBD2 matches at 13 bases. CDR1 and CDR2 (germline): SGDLS, YYNGEE. The V and J ends lost 0 bases and 3 bases, in that order; junction bases with no gene match: 6. The CDR3 totals 17 residues. Together with reference TRBV9 and TRBJ2-7, the CDR3 gives the full variable domain: DSGVTQTPKHLITATGQRVTLRCSPRSGDLSVYWYQQSLDQGLQFLIQYYNGEERAKGNILERFSAQQFPDLHSELNLSSLELGDSALYFCASSVDPGLAGSYEQYFGPGTRLTVT.

V usage is TRBV10-1 and J usage is TRBJ1-1; perhaps TRBD1 as D (5 bases). The CDR3 loop spans 14 amino acids. Germline loops: CDR1 WNHNN, CDR2 SYGVQD (reference sequence). Deletions cut 3 bases from V and 5 bases from J, with 13 bases between. CDR3 nucleotide sequence: TGCGCCAGCAGTGACAATGGGGCGCTTACTGAAGCTTTCTTT. Protein product: CASSDNGALTEAFF.

This clone appeared a single time. The chain employs TRBV11-3 and TRBJ2-3; 8 bases map to TRBD1. This CDR3 spans 17 amino acids. The V gene's germline CDR1 is SGHNT and CDR2 YENEEA. With V trimmed by 1 base and J by 2 bases, 8 bases remained unmatched. CDR3 sequence reads: CASSLGMGQVITDTQYF. The CDR3 bases are TGTGCCAGCAGCTTAGGAATGGGACAGGTTATCACAGATACGCAGTATTTT.

V gene TRBV28 combines with J gene TRBJ1-2; 10 bases map to TRBD1. In germline, CDR1 is MDHEN, CDR2 SYDVKM. The ends lost 2 bases at V and 1 base at J; junction bases unmatched: 7. The CDR3 consists of 17 residues. CDR3 residues: CASSLTRGTGVNYGYTF. CDR3 coding DNA: TGTGCCAGCAGTTTAACGAGAGGGACAGGGGTTAACTATGGCTACACCTTC.

This sequence joins TRBV10-3 and TRBJ2-1; no definite D call. The CDR3 length is 14 residues. The V gene's germline CDR1 is ENHRY and CDR2 SYGVKD. Trimming took 6 bases from V and 8 from J, leaving 17 bases between them. The CDR3 spells CAISPPWAKDEQFF. CDR3 in DNA: TGTGCCATCAGCCCCCCGTGGGCCAAGGATGAGCAGTTCTTC.

A few counts support this clone. The chain carries TRBV10-2 and TRBJ1-1; no reliable D call. The length of the CDR3 is 14 residues. V gave up 7 bases and J gave up 4 bases, with 16 bases separating them. Germline-derived CDR1 and CDR2 are WSHSY and SAAADI. As DNA, the CDR3 is TGCGCCAGCATGGTCGCACCTTCGAGCACTGAAGCTTTCTTT. This translates into CASMVAPSSTEAFF.

On this clone: The identical CDR3 is also encoded by other nucleotide sequences in the sample. The rearrangement joins TRBV5-1 to TRBJ2-7; D is perhaps TRBD2 (5 bases). Germline V gives CDR1 SGHRS, CDR2 YFSETQ. The CDR3 consists of 13 residues. Trimming pared 3 bases from V and 3 bases from J, leaving 10 bases between. Here the CDR3 reads CASSSGEGYEQYF. The CDR3 DNA reads as TGCGCCAGCAGCTCTGGCGAGGGCTACGAGCAGTACTTC.

CDR3 DNA: TGTGCCACCAGAGAGGAAGGCAGAAGTTATAGCAATCAGCCCCAGCATTTT. It specifies CATREEGRSYSNQPQHF. The chain carries TRBV15 and TRBJ1-5, with D unclear. Between the trimmed V and J ends, which lost 6 bases and 0 bases, there was a span of 18 bases. This CDR3 comprises 17 residues. In germline, CDR1 is LNHNV, CDR2 YYDKDF (reference sequence).